Listed below are T cell receptor beta chains from one sample, sequenced in a study of T-cell reconstitution after alpha-beta-depleted transplantation in children. TCRdb processed the PCR reads anew with MiXCR; each CDR3 protein has one entry. This table holds approximately 400,000 distinct CDR3 sequences, roughly a tenth found once. The starting material was PBMCs from the stem cell graft donor, obtained from the stem cell graft. These receptors were obtained from a human donor who donated a stem cell graft to a child with acute myeloid leukemia. Both conserved end residues are part of each CDR3. The order of the fields is V gene, D gene, J gene, clone size, CDR3 protein, CDR3 DNA. A D gene is named only where the DNA matches it firmly. A row's size may be missing; if present it is once, few, many or a size class.

v_call: TRBV7-3
d_call: TRBD1
j_call: TRBJ2-1
clone_size: -
cdr3_aa: CASSLRGRGTYNEQFF
cdr3_nt: TGTGCCAGCAGCTTAAGGGGCAGGGGGACCTACAATGAGCAGTTCTTC

v_call: TRBV12-3/TRBV12-4
d_call: -
j_call: TRBJ2-3
clone_size: -
cdr3_aa: CASTPRGGVSTDTQYF
cdr3_nt: TGTGCCAGCACCCCCAGAGGGGGGGTGAGCACAGATACGCAGTATTTT

v_call: TRBV5-1
d_call: -
j_call: TRBJ1-4
clone_size: -
cdr3_aa: CASSLGQTSEKLLF
cdr3_nt: TGCGCCAGCAGCCTGGGCCAAACCTCAGAAAAACTGCTTTTT

v_call: TRBV5-6
d_call: TRBD1
j_call: TRBJ2-3
clone_size: -
cdr3_aa: CASTIDRGTDTQYF
cdr3_nt: TGTGCCAGCACCATCGACAGGGGCACAGATACGCAGTATTTT

v_call: TRBV7-3
d_call: TRBD2
j_call: TRBJ2-2
clone_size: few
cdr3_aa: CASSLTFAGGPAGELFF
cdr3_nt: TGTGCCAGCAGCTTAACCTTTGCGGGAGGTCCGGCCGGGGAGCTGTTTTTT

v_call: TRBV7-2
d_call: -
j_call: TRBJ2-3
clone_size: -
cdr3_aa: CASSLSPGLSSTDTQYF
cdr3_nt: TGTGCCAGCAGCTTATCGCCGGGACTCTCGAGCACAGATACGCAGTATTTT

v_call: TRBV29-1
d_call: -
j_call: TRBJ2-1
clone_size: -
cdr3_aa: CSGREGGGLSSYNEQFF
cdr3_nt: TGCAGCGGGCGAGAGGGCGGGGGCCTTAGCTCCTACAATGAGCAGTTCTTC

v_call: TRBV19
d_call: -
j_call: TRBJ2-1
clone_size: -
cdr3_aa: CASSIEGIRSYNEQFF
cdr3_nt: TGTGCCAGTAGTATCGAGGGAATCCGGTCCTACAATGAGCAGTTCTTC

v_call: TRBV7-9
d_call: TRBD2
j_call: TRBJ2-2
clone_size: few
cdr3_aa: CASSLERGPGRGELFF
cdr3_nt: TGTGCCAGCAGCCTCGAGCGGGGACCCGGGCGCGGGGAGCTGTTTTTT

v_call: TRBV19
d_call: -
j_call: TRBJ1-1
clone_size: many
cdr3_aa: CASKGDRLNTEAFF
cdr3_nt: TGTGCCAGTAAGGGGGACCGATTGAACACTGAAGCTTTCTTT

v_call: TRBV4-3
d_call: -
j_call: TRBJ1-1
clone_size: few
cdr3_aa: CASSTPEANAEAFF
cdr3_nt: TGCGCCAGCAGCACTCCAGAGGCGAACGCTGAAGCTTTCTTT

v_call: TRBV7-2
d_call: TRBD2
j_call: TRBJ2-1
clone_size: few
cdr3_aa: CASSLLAGLYNEQFF
cdr3_nt: TGTGCCAGCAGCCTGCTAGCGGGGCTCTACAATGAGCAGTTCTTC

v_call: TRBV12-3/TRBV12-4
d_call: -
j_call: TRBJ1-5
clone_size: -
cdr3_aa: CASRGRQGNQPQHF
cdr3_nt: TGTGCCAGCAGGGGACGGCAGGGCAATCAGCCCCAGCATTTT

v_call: TRBV4-1
d_call: -
j_call: TRBJ1-4
clone_size: -
cdr3_aa: CASSQVKGRELEKLFF
cdr3_nt: TGCGCCAGCAGCCAAGTAAAAGGGCGAGAGTTAGAAAAACTGTTTTTT

v_call: TRBV6-6
d_call: -
j_call: TRBJ1-4
clone_size: few
cdr3_aa: CASSYWGGTLFF
cdr3_nt: TGTGCCAGCAGTTACTGGGGGGGCACACTGTTTTTT